This TCR beta chain was retrieved from a study of cytomegalovirus exposure and HLA in healthy donors. Study overall: Approximately 80 million unique TCRs from HLA-typed donors were held in an early data release. Findings and limits, study-wide: In a later analysis, a missense DCLRE1C variant was linked to TCR beta V- and J-gene trimming. 150 or so TCR beta chains were listed as cytomegalovirus-associated.

This CDR3 comprises 13 residues. CDR1 WSHSY and CDR2 SAAADI come from the germline V gene. The V end was cut by 6 bases, the J end by 2 bases, with 10 bases between. Use of 60 Vbeta and 13 Jbeta primers characterized the PCR. Sequenced by immunoSEQ multiplex PCR; TCRdb stores in-frame clones only, minus some. The sample lists roughly 120,000 clones; roughly 60% were seen once. Notes on this clone: Its antigen is currently unknown.

The specimen sequenced was PBMCs. The chain employs TRBV10-2 and TRBJ1-1, with D possibly matching TRBD1 (5 bases). This receptor was obtained from a man aged 35-49 years in good health and CMV-seropositive. CDR3 region: CASSDRLNTEAFF. The CDR3, as DNA: TGCGCCAGCAGCGACAGATTAAACACTGAAGCTTTCTTT.